This T cell receptor beta chain was recovered during a study of T-cell reconstitution after alpha-beta-depleted transplantation in children. The study's findings and limits: Elevated TCRbeta diversity at day 60 was traced, in some patients, to surviving recipient T cells and thymic progenitors. Diversity and T-cell counts at one year after transplant derived mostly from new T cells. The origin of alpha-beta T cells about two months after transplant was reportedly several hundred expanded graft clones.

This CDR3 spans 16 amino acids. Germline CDR1 reads ENHRY; CDR2 reads SYGVKD. The J segment lost 1 base and the V segment lost 5 bases, leaving 4 bases of the junction unmatched. Unique molecular identifiers were used in preparing the TCRbeta library. TCRdb recomputed calls from the PCR reads with MiXCR, one row per CDR3 protein. The repertoire holds fewer than 35,000 distinct CDR3 sequences, with roughly a sixth as singletons. At least ten counts were recorded for this clonotype. Its cognate antigen is unknown. The starting material was PBMCs, mostly from graft donor cells, obtained 60 days after TCRalphabeta/CD19-depleted stem cell transplant. V is TRBV10-3 and J is TRBJ2-1; 11 bases are a match to TRBD2. This receptor was obtained from a male patient aged 2-15 years who had a stem cell transplant for acute lymphoblastic leukemia, so the T cells may come from the graft donor. This CDR3 is CAISLTSGSSYNEQFF. Here the CDR3 DNA reads TGTGCCATCAGTCTTACTAGCGGGAGTTCCTACAATGAGCAGTTCTTC.